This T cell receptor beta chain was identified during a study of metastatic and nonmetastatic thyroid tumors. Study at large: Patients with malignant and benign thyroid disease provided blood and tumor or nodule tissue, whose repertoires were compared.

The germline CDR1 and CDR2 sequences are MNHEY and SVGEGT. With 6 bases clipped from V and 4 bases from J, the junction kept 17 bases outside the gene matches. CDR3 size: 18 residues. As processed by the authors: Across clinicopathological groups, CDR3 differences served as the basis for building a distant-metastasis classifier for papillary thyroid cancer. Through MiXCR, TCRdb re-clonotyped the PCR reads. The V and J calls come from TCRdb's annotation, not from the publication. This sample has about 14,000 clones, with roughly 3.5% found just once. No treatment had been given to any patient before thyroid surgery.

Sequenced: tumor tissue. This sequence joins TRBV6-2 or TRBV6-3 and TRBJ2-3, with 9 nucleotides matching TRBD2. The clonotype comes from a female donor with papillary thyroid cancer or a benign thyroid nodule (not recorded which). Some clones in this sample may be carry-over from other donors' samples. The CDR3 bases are TGTGCCAGCAGCACTCCCGGCATCATAGCGGGAGACGCAGATACGCAGTATTTT. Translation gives CASSTPGIIAGDADTQYF.